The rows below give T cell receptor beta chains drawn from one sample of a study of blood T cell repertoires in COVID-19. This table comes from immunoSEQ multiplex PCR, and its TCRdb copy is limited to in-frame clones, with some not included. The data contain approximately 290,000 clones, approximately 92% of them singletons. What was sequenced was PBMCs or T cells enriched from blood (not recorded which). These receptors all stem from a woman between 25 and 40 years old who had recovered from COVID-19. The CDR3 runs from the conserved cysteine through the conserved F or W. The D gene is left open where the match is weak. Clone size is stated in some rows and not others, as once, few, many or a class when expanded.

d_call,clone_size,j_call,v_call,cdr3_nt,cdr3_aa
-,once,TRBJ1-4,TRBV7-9,TGTGCCAGCAGCTTAGCGATGGGGGCTACTAATGAAAAACTGTTTTTT,CASSLAMGATNEKLFF
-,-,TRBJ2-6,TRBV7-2,TGTGCCAGCAGCTTAGCGGCTTGGGCGGGCTCTGGGGCCAACGTCCTGACTTTC,CASSLAAWAGSGANVLTF
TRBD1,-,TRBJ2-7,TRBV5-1,TGCGCCAGCAGCTTGGGACGGGACAGGGGTTACTACGAGCAGTACTTC,CASSLGRDRGYYEQYF
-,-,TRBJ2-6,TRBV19,TGTGCCAGTAGCAGCTCTGGGGCCAACGTCCTGACTTTC,CASSSSGANVLTF
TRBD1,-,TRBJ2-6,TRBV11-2,TGTGCCAGCAGTCCACAGGGGTCTGGGGCCAACGTCCTGACTTTC,CASSPQGSGANVLTF
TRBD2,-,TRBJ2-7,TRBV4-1,TGCGCCAGCAGCCAGGGAGGGGCAGGTTCGACCTCCCAGGCCGAGCAGTACTTC,CASSQGGAGSTSQAEQYF
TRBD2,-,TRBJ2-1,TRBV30,TGTGCCTGGAGTTGGCGGGAGTTGGACAATGAGCAGTTCTTC,CAWSWRELDNEQFF
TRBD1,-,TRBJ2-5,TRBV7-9,TGTGCCAGCAGCCCACAGGGGCTAAGAGATACCCAGTACTTC,CASSPQGLRDTQYF
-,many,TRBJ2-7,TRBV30,TGTGCCTCCCACCCAGGGGGGAACGAGCAGTACTTC,CASHPGGNEQYF
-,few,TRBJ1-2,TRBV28,TGTGCCAGCATGGTGACGCGGGGGTCTAACTATGGCTACACCTTC,CASMVTRGSNYGYTF
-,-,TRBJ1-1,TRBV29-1,TGCAGCGTTAGCGGACAGATCGGGACTGAAGCTTTCTTT,CSVSGQIGTEAFF
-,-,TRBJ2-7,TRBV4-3,TGCGCCAGCAGCCAAGATATGGGGGGCGAGCAGTACTTC,CASSQDMGGEQYF
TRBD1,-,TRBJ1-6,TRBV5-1,TGCGCCAGCAGCTTTTCCGGGACAGGGGGATTCAATTCACCCCTCCACTTT,CASSFSGTGGFNSPLHF
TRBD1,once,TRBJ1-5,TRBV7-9,TGTGCCAGCAGCTCCATCCCCTGGGGACAGGCGGTGGGAAATCAGCCCCAGCATTTT,CASSSIPWGQAVGNQPQHF
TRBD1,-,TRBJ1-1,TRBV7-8,TGTGCCAGCAGCCTATCGGGGACAGGGAAAGCTTTCTTT,CASSLSGTGKAFF
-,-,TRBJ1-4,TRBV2,TGTGCCAGCAGTGAATTGGAGGGCAGGGCAACTGAAAAACTGTTTTTT,CASSELEGRATEKLFF
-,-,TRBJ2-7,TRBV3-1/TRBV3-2,TGTGCCTGGAGGGAGGCTAGCGACCCCCACGAGCAGTACTTC,CAWREASDPHEQYF
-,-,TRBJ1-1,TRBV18,TGTGCCAGCTCACCTTCGACCAGGGGCGTGACGGGAAACGGGCCATCCACTGAAGCTTTCTTT,CASSPSTRGVTGNGPSTEAFF
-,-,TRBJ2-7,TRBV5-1,TGCGCCAGCAGCCCCCGGCAGGGCCTTTCCTACGAGCAGTACTTC,CASSPRQGLSYEQYF
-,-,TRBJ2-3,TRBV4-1,TGCGCCAGGTCGGAGTTGGATACGCAGTATTTT,CARSELDTQYF
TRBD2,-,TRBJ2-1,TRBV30,TGTGCCTGGAATTGGGTGGGGAGCGGGGCGGTCAATGAGCAGTTCTTC,CAWNWVGSGAVNEQFF
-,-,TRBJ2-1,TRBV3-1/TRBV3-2,TGTGCCAGCAGCCAGGGGGGAGAGGCCTACAATGAGCAGTTCTTC,CASSQGGEAYNEQFF
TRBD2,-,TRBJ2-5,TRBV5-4,TGTGCCAGCAGCTCACGACTAGCGGAGACCGAAGAGACCCAGTACTTC,CASSSRLAETEETQYF
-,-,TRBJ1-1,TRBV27,TGTGCCAGCAGTTTAGGGCAGGGGCTCACTGAAGCTTTCTTT,CASSLGQGLTEAFF
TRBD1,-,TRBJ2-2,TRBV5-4,TGTGCCAGCAGCTTGGAGGGGGCAGTATCGGCGAACACCGGGGAGCTGTTTTTT,CASSLEGAVSANTGELFF
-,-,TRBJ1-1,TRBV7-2,TGTGCCAGCAGTCCAACTACTAGCACAATGAACACTGAAGCTTTCTTT,CASSPTTSTMNTEAFF
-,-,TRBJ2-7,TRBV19,TGTGCCTGCGGCGATACTCAATACGAGCAGTACTTC,CACGDTQYEQYF
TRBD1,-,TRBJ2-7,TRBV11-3,TGTGCCAGCAGCCGGGACAGGGTTTCCGAGCAGTACTTC,CASSRDRVSEQYF
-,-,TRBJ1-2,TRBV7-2,TGTGCCAGCAGTGTACAGCAATATGGCTACACCTTC,CASSVQQYGYTF
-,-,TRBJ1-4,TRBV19,TGTGCCAGTAGCATTCAGGGAGGAAGAGAAAAACTGTTTTTT,CASSIQGGREKLFF
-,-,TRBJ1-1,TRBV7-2,TGTGCCAGCAGCTCGAAACTTGGGGAGGGAAGTGGCACTGAAGCTTTCTTT,CASSSKLGEGSGTEAFF
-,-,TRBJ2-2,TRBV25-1,TGTGCCACCCGGATAGAGGGTGGGGAGCTGTTTTTT,CATRIEGGELFF
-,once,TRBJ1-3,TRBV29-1,TGCAGCGTAATGACAGGTATCACTGGAAACACCATATATTTT,CSVMTGITGNTIYF
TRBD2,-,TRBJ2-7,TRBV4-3,TGCGCCAGCAGCCCGGGGACTAGCGGGAGTTTGTACGAGCAGTACTTC,CASSPGTSGSLYEQYF
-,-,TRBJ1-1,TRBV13,TGTGCCAGCAGCCCGAGAGCTGCTGGCACTGAAGCTTTCTTT,CASSPRAAGTEAFF
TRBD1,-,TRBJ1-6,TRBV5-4,TGTGCCAGCCTTCCTGACAGGGGGAATAATTCACCCCTCCACTTT,CASLPDRGNNSPLHF
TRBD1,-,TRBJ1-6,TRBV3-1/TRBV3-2,TGTGCCAGCAGCCAAGCGGGACAGGGAAGAAATAATTCACCCCTCCACTTT,CASSQAGQGRNNSPLHF
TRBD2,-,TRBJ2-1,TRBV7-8,TGTGCCAGCAGCTTACTAGCGGGAGGGAATGAGCAGTTCTTC,CASSLLAGGNEQFF
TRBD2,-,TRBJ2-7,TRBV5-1,TGCGCCAGCAGCCCGACTAGCGGGAGCTCCTACGAGCAGTACTTC,CASSPTSGSSYEQYF
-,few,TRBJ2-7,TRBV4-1,TGCGCCAGTTCGGAGGGGGCGTACGAGCAGTACTTC,CASSEGAYEQYF
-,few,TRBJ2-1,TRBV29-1,TGCAGCGTTCTGACAGCTATCTACAATGAGCAGTTCTTC,CSVLTAIYNEQFF
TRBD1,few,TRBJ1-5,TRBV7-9,TGTGCCAGCAGGCGGACAGGGGACAATCAGCCCCAGCATTTT,CASRRTGDNQPQHF
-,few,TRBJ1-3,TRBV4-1,TGCGCCAGCAGCCCCCAGACGAGGAACTCTGGAAACACCATATATTTT,CASSPQTRNSGNTIYF
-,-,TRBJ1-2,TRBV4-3,TGCGCCAGCAGCCGAGCCACCTCTAACTATGGCTACACCTTC,CASSRATSNYGYTF
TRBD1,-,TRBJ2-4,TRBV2,TGTGCCAGCAGTGGGACAGGGCAAAACATTCAGTACTTC,CASSGTGQNIQYF
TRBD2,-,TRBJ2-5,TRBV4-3,TGCGCCAGCAGCCACTCTAGCGGGGGGATCCAAGAGACCCAGTACTTC,CASSHSSGGIQETQYF
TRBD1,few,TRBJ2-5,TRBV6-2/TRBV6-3,TGTGCCAGCAGTTACCTGTCGCCAGGGGGTGTTCAAGAGACCCAGTACTTC,CASSYLSPGGVQETQYF
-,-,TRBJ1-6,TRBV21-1,TGTGCCAGCAGCAAAGAGGGGACAGGGAAGTCACCCCTCCACTTT,CASSKEGTGKSPLHF
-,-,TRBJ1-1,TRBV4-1,TGCGCCAGCAGCCAAGAAACCCAGGAGGGAGCTTTCTTT,CASSQETQEGAFF
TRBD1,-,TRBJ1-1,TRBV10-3,TGTGCCATCGGTAGCGGACAGGGGCTTGGAGCTTTCTTT,CAIGSGQGLGAFF
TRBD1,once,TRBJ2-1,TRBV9,TGTGCCAGCAGCGTAGATGGGACAGGCTACAATGAGCAGTTCTTC,CASSVDGTGYNEQFF
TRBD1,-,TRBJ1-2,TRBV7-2,TGTGCCAGCAGCCCGGGACAGTTGTTCTATGGCTACACCTTC,CASSPGQLFYGYTF
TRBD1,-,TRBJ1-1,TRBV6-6,TGTGCCAGCGACCGGGACAGGGTCACTGAAGCTTTCTTT,CASDRDRVTEAFF
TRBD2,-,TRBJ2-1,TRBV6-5,TGTGCCAGCACTTTAACCGGGACTAGCTCAGATGAGCAGTTCTTC,CASTLTGTSSDEQFF
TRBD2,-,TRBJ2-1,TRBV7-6,TGTGCCAGCACCTTTGGGACTAGCGGGAGATATGAGCAGTTCTTC,CASTFGTSGRYEQFF